These T cell receptor beta chains were read from a single sample in a study of T cells after posttransplantation cyclophosphamide. Method: immunoSEQ multiplex PCR; TCRdb's copy keeps in-frame clones and lacks some. The sample yields a few thousand clones, nearly 97% seen once. Sequenced sample: naive CD8+ T cells sorted from PBMCs. The receptors come from a woman aged 45-60 years in good health and a related stem cell transplant donor. CDR3s include the opening cysteine and the closing phenylalanine or tryptophan. D genes are given only for firm matches. Clone size appears in some rows only: once, few, many, or a class for an expanded clone.

CDR3aa	CDR3nt	v_gene	j_gene	abundance	d_gene
CASSQAGRWARNTEAFF	TGTGCCAGCAGCCAGGCGGGGAGGTGGGCAAGGAACACTGAAGCTTTCTTT	TRBV5-4	TRBJ1-1	.	.
CASSRTSGDTDTQYF	TGTGCCAGTAGTAGGACTAGCGGTGACACAGATACGCAGTATTTT	TRBV19	TRBJ2-3	.	TRBD2
CSVEQGLPYNEQFF	TGCAGCGTTGAACAGGGGTTACCCTACAATGAGCAGTTCTTC	TRBV29-1	TRBJ2-1	.	.
CASSLLGQLQPQHF	TGTGCCAGCAGTTTATTGGGGCAGCTTCAGCCCCAGCATTTT	TRBV27	TRBJ1-5	.	.
CASSKQAGANTGELFF	TGTGCCAGCAGCAAACAGGCGGGGGCGAACACCGGGGAGCTGTTTTTT	TRBV21-1	TRBJ2-2	once	.
CASSIWQGEYMNSPLHF	TGTGCCAGCAGTATCTGGCAGGGCGAATATATGAATTCACCCCTCCACTTT	TRBV27	TRBJ1-6	few	.
CASSYAGEETQYF	TGTGCCAGCAGTTATGCGGGAGAAGAGACCCAGTACTTC	TRBV6-5	TRBJ2-5	.	TRBD2
CASSLAGGAGEPQHF	TGTGCCAGCAGTTTAGCTGGAGGGGCTGGGGAGCCCCAGCATTTT	TRBV27	TRBJ1-5	.	.
CATSQRAYYEQYF	TGTGCCACCAGCCAGAGGGCCTACTACGAGCAGTACTTC	TRBV15	TRBJ2-7	.	.
CASSLGSGSDEQYF	TGTGCCAGCAGTTTAGGGAGCGGGAGCGACGAGCAGTACTTC	TRBV27	TRBJ2-7	.	TRBD2
CASSDEGGKRQFF	TGTGCCAGCAGTGATGAAGGGGGCAAGCGACAGTTCTTC	TRBV25-1	TRBJ2-1	.	TRBD1
CASTPPGGANTGELFF	TGTGCCAGCACCCCCCCAGGGGGCGCGAACACCGGGGAGCTGTTTTTT	TRBV5-5	TRBJ2-2	.	TRBD1
CASSLGGEGLDNEQFF	TGTGCCAGCAGCTTAGGAGGGGAGGGCCTGGACAATGAGCAGTTCTTC	TRBV7-2	TRBJ2-1	.	TRBD2
CASSLVAGQASF	TGTGCCAGCAGCTTAGTAGCCGGACAGGCCTCGTTC	TRBV7-6	TRBJ2-7	.	TRBD1
CASSLQAGGPYEQYF	TGTGCCAGCAGTTTACAAGCGGGAGGCCCCTACGAGCAGTACTTC	TRBV27	TRBJ2-7	.	TRBD2
CASPRRRGRPGNEQFF	TGTGCCAGCCCCCGCCGGCGGGGTAGGCCGGGCAATGAGCAGTTCTTC	TRBV27	TRBJ2-1	.	.
CASSQGPRGSYEQYF	TGCGCCAGCAGCCAAGGACCCAGAGGCTCCTACGAGCAGTACTTC	TRBV4-1	TRBJ2-7	.	.
CASSFDSRFTEAFF	TGTGCCAGCAGTTTTGACAGTAGGTTCACTGAAGCTTTCTTT	TRBV27	TRBJ1-1	.	.
CASSLYGEQFF	TGTGCCAGCAGCTTGTATGGCGAGCAGTTCTTC	TRBV5-4	TRBJ2-1	.	.
CASSFSGMNEQFF	TGTGCCAGCAGTTTTTCAGGGATGAATGAGCAGTTCTTC	TRBV28	TRBJ2-1	.	.
CASAGQGSSNEQFF	TGCGCCTCGGCGGGACAGGGGTCGTCGAATGAGCAGTTCTTC	TRBV5-1	TRBJ2-1	.	TRBD1
CASSLFADRAQKLFF	TGTGCCAGCAGCTTATTTGCGGACAGGGCTCAAAAACTGTTTTTT	TRBV5-4	TRBJ1-4	.	TRBD1
CASSHWQGTLGYTF	TGCGCCAGCAGCCATTGGCAGGGCACATTAGGCTACACCTTC	TRBV4-1	TRBJ1-2	.	.
CASSQVGAVVEQYF	TGCGCCAGCAGCCAAGTGGGGGCTGTTGTGGAGCAGTACTTC	TRBV4-1	TRBJ2-7	.	.
CASSRPGENGELFF	TGTGCCAGCAGCAGACCGGGAGAGAACGGGGAGCTGTTTTTT	TRBV28	TRBJ2-2	.	.
CASSKSPVDTQYF	TGTGCCAGCAGTAAATCACCGGTGGATACGCAGTATTTT	TRBV28	TRBJ2-3	.	.
CAISESYSPRPFEQYF	TGTGCCATCAGTGAGTCATACAGCCCGCGTCCCTTCGAGCAGTACTTC	TRBV10-3	TRBJ2-7	few	.
CASSLAYVSYNEQFF	TGTGCCAGCAGCTTAGCGTATGTCAGTTACAATGAGCAGTTCTTC	TRBV7-2	TRBJ2-1	.	.
CASSPLGGSELETQYF	TGTGCCAGCTCACCACTCGGGGGATCCGAACTAGAGACCCAGTACTTC	TRBV18	TRBJ2-5	.	.
CASSSGGFAYGYTF	TGTGCCAGCAGTTCCGGGGGATTCGCCTATGGCTACACCTTC	TRBV27	TRBJ1-2	large	.
CASSPAGLAGEGYTGELFF	TGTGCCAGCAGCCCGGCTGGACTAGCGGGAGAGGGCTACACCGGGGAGCTGTTTTTT	TRBV5-4	TRBJ2-2	.	TRBD2
CASGFFVEGLSGAPLNEQFF	TGTGCTAGTGGTTTCTTCGTCGAGGGACTATCAGGCGCCCCCCTCAATGAGCAGTTCTTC	TRBV12-5	TRBJ2-1	.	TRBD2
CASSFPAGGAGYEQYF	TGTGCCAGCAGCTTCCCCGCGGGGGGGGCTGGGTACGAGCAGTACTTC	TRBV7-8	TRBJ2-7	.	TRBD2
CASRGGSAEQFF	TGTGCCAGCAGGGGGGGGAGCGCGGAGCAGTTCTTC	TRBV25-1	TRBJ2-1	.	TRBD2
CASSLGTAPSEAFF	TGTGCCAGCAGCCTAGGGACAGCTCCTTCAGAAGCTTTCTTT	TRBV4-2	TRBJ1-1	.	TRBD1
CASSIGLAGLDTQYF	TGTGCCAGTAGTATAGGACTAGCGGGGCTGGATACGCAGTATTTT	TRBV19	TRBJ2-3	.	TRBD2
CASSPGTGTEYF	TGTGCCAGCAGCCCGGGGACTGGCACAGAATATTTT	TRBV9	TRBJ2-3	.	.
CSVISSSTDTQYF	TGCAGCGTAATATCGTCGAGCACAGATACGCAGTATTTT	TRBV29-1	TRBJ2-3	.	.
CASSGPPFNTGPMGGYTF	TGTGCCAGCAGTGGCCCCCCTTTTAATACAGGACCAATGGGTGGCTACACCTTC	TRBV28	TRBJ1-2	.	.
CASSFSRRTAEETQYF	TGTGCCAGCAGCTTCTCCCGACGGACAGCGGAGGAGACCCAGTACTTC	TRBV7-9	TRBJ2-5	.	.
CASSPTDRGEFF	TGTGCCAGCAGTCCTACTGACAGGGGAGAGTTCTTC	TRBV6-5	TRBJ2-1	.	TRBD1
CASSQRLEVHEQYF	TGCGCCAGCAGCCAAAGGTTAGAGGTCCACGAGCAGTACTTC	TRBV4-1	TRBJ2-7	once	.
CASSFITEAFF	TGTGCCAGCAGTTTTATAACTGAAGCTTTCTTT	TRBV28	TRBJ1-1	.	.
CASTLGDSLWYEQFF	TGTGCCAGCACCTTGGGGGACAGCCTTTGGTATGAGCAGTTCTTC	TRBV28	TRBJ2-1	.	TRBD1
CAWSVRGTPNTEAFF	TGTGCCTGGAGTGTACGGGGAACACCTAACACTGAAGCTTTCTTT	TRBV30	TRBJ1-1	.	.
CASSWGLAGGPVNYEQYF	TGTGCCAGCAGCTGGGGACTAGCGGGAGGGCCGGTTAACTACGAGCAGTACTTC	TRBV7-9	TRBJ2-7	.	TRBD2
CASSSGTGEGYYGYTF	TGTGCCAGCAGCTCCGGGACAGGGGAGGGGTACTATGGCTACACCTTC	TRBV7-9	TRBJ1-2	.	TRBD1
CASSVDGAEELFF	TGTGCCAGCAGCGTAGATGGCGCGGAGGAGCTGTTTTTT	TRBV9	TRBJ2-2	.	.
CASSLGTGSRTNEKLFF	TGTGCCAGCAGCTTAGGGACAGGTTCGAGAACTAATGAAAAACTGTTTTTT	TRBV13	TRBJ1-4	.	.
CASSPEVAGVRNEQFF	TGTGCCAGCAGCCCGGAAGTAGCGGGAGTTCGGAATGAGCAGTTCTTC	TRBV27	TRBJ2-1	.	TRBD2
CASSLSAALLTNQPQHF	TGTGCCAGCAGTTTATCGGCGGCTCTACTCACCAATCAGCCCCAGCATTTT	TRBV27	TRBJ1-5	.	.
CAWNEQGAGELFF	TGTGCCTGGAACGAACAGGGGGCCGGGGAGCTGTTTTTT	TRBV30	TRBJ2-2	.	TRBD1